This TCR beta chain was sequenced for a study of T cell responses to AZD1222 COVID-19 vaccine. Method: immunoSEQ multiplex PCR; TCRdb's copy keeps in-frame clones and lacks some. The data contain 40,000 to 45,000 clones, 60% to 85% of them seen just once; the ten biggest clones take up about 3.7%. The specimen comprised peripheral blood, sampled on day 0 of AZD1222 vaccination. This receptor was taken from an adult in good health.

CDR3 DNA: TGTGCCAGCAGCCGGGACAGGGTAGATGAAAAACTGTTTTTT. As protein: CASSRDRVDEKLFF. The V and J genes are TRBV7-2 and TRBJ1-4; 9 positions match TRBD1. After removal of 5 bases from V and 6 bases from J, the junction contained 4 bases not matched to a gene. The CDR3 has 14 amino acids. Germline values: CDR1 SGHTA, CDR2 FQGNSA.